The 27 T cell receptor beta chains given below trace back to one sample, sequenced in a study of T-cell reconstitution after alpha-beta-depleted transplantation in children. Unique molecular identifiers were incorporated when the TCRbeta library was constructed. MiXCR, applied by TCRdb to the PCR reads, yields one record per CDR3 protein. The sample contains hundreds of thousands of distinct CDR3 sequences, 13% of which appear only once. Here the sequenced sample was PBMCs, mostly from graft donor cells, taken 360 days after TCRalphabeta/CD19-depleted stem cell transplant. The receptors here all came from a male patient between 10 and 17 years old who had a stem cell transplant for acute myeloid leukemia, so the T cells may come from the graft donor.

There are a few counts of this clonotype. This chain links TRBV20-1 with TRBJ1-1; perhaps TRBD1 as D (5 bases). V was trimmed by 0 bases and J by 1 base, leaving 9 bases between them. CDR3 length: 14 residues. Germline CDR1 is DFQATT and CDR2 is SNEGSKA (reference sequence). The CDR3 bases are TGCAGTGCTAGAGATGGGGCGGCGAACACTGAAGCTTTCTTT. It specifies CSARDGAANTEAFF.

The CDR3 here is CAISTPGLSLYEQYF. The CDR3 nucleotides read TGTGCCATCAGTACACCGGGACTTTCCCTCTACGAGCAGTACTTC. The chain links TRBV10-3 to TRBJ2-7, with D perhaps matching TRBD2 (6 bases). From germline, CDR1 is ENHRY and CDR2 SYGVKD. The CDR3 is 15 residues long. V dropped 5 bases and J dropped 3 bases, with 17 bases sitting between them.

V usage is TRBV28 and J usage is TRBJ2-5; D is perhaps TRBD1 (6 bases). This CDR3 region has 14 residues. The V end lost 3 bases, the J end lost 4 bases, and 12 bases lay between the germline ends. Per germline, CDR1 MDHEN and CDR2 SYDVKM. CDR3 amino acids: CASSLGYRAETQYF. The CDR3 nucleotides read TGTGCCAGCAGTTTGGGTTACAGGGCAGAGACCCAGTACTTC.

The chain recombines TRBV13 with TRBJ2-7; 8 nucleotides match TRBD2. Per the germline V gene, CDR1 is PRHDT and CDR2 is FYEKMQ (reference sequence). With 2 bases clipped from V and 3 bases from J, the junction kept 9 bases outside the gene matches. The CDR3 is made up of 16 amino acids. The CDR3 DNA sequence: TGTGCCAGCAGCTTATACGAGCGGGAGAGAATCTACGAGCAGTACTTC. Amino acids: CASSLYERERIYEQYF.

The CDR3 loop is CSVDGVGPDTQYF. The CDR3 DNA reads TGCAGCGTTGACGGGGTAGGCCCAGATACGCAGTATTTT. This chain connects TRBV29-1 to TRBJ2-3; perhaps TRBD2 as D (5 bases). V lost 3 bases and J 4 bases, leaving 11 bases between the germline ends. Germline V gene data show CDR1 as SQVTM and CDR2 as ANQGSEA. This CDR3 is built from 13 residues.

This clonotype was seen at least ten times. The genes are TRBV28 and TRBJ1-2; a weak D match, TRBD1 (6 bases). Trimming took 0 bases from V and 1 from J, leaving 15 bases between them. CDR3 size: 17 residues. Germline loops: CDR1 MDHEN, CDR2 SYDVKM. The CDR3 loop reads CASSLWATGSHNYGYTF. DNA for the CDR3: TGTGCCAGCAGTTTATGGGCAACAGGGTCCCATAACTATGGCTACACCTTC.

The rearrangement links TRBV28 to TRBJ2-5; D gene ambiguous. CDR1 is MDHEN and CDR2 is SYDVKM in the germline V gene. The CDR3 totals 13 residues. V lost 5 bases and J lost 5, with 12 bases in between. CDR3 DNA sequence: TGTGCCAGCAGTATTCTTGACGAGGAGACCCAGTACTTC. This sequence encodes CASSILDEETQYF.

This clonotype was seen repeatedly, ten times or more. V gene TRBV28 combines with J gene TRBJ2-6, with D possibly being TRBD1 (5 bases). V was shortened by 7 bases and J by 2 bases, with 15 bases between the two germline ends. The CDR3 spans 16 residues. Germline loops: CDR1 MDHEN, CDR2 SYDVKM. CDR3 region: CASTLLRGAGANVLTF. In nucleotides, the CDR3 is TGTGCCAGCACCCTCCTAAGGGGCGCTGGGGCCAACGTCCTGACTTTC.

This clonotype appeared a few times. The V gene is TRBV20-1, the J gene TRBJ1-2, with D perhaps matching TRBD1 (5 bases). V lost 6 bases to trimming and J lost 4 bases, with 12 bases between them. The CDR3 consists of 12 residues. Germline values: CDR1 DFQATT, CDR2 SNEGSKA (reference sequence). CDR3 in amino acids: CSAGGGAYGYTF. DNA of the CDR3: TGCAGTGCCGGCGGAGGGGCCTATGGCTACACCTTC.

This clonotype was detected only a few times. As DNA, the CDR3 is TGTGCCATCAGTGAGTCTCTGGGGGTAGCCAAAAACATTCAGTACTTC. It specifies CAISESLGVAKNIQYF. The chain recombines TRBV10-3 with TRBJ2-4; D tentatively fits TRBD1 or TRBD2 (5 bases each). Germline V lookup: CDR1 ENHRY, CDR2 SYGVKD. The CDR3 sequence is 16 residues long. Trimming left V 0 bases short and J 0 bases short, with 9 bases between.

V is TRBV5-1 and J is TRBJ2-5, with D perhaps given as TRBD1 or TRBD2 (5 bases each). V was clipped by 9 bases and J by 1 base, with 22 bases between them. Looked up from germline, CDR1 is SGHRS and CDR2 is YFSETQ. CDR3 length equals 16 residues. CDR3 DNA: TGCGCCACCCAAAGAAAAGTCGGGGACCCCCAAGAGACCCAGTACTTC. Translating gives CATQRKVGDPQETQYF.

The CDR3 DNA reads TGCAGTGCTAGGGGACGGGACACTGAAGCTTTCTTT. This codes for CSARGRDTEAFF. The V gene is TRBV20-1, the J gene TRBJ1-1; D is perhaps TRBD1 (5 bases). Trimming cost V 3 bases and J 3 bases, with 8 bases left between them. CDR3 length: 12 amino acids. The germline gives CDR1 DFQATT, CDR2 SNEGSKA (reference sequence).

The CDR3 sequence is CASRLPDPYGYTF. The CDR3 DNA reads as TGTGCCAGCAGACTCCCTGACCCCTATGGCTACACCTTC. The genes are TRBV28 and TRBJ1-2, with D unclear. The V end was cut by 6 bases, the J end by 4 bases, with 12 bases between. The germline gives CDR1 MDHEN, CDR2 SYDVKM. The CDR3 length is 13 residues.

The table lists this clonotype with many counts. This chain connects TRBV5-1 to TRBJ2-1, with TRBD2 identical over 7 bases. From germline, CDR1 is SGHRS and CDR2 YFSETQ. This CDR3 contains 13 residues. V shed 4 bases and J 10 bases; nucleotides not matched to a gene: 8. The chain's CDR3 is CASSDGLVDEQFF. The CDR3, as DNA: TGCGCCAGCAGCGACGGACTAGTTGACGAGCAGTTCTTC.

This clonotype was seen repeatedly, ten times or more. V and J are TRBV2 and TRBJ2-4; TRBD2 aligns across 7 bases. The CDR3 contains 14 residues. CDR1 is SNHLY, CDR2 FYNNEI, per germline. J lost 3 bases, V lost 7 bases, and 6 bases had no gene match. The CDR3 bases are TGTGCCAGCACATTTAGGGAGGGCAAAAACATTCAGTACTTC. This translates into CASTFREGKNIQYF.

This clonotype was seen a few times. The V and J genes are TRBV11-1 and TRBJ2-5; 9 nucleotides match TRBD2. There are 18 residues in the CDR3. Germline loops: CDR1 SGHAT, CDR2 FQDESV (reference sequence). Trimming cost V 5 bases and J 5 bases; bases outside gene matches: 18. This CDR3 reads CASSPVLRLAGLRETQYF. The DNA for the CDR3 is TGTGCCAGCAGCCCCGTACTTCGGCTAGCGGGGCTAAGGGAGACCCAGTACTTC.

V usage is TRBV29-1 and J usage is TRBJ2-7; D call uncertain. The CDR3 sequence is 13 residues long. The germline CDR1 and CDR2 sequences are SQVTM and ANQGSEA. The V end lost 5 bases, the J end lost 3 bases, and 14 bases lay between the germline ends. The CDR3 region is CSVRHTAIYEQYF. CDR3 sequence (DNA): TGCAGCGTTCGGCATACAGCAATCTACGAGCAGTACTTC.

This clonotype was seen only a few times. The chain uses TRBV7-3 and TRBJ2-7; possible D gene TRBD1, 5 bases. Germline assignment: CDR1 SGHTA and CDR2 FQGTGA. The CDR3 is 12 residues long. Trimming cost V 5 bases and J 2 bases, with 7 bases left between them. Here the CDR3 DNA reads TGTGCCAGCAGCGCACAGGCCTACGAGCAGTACTTC. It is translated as CASSAQAYEQYF.

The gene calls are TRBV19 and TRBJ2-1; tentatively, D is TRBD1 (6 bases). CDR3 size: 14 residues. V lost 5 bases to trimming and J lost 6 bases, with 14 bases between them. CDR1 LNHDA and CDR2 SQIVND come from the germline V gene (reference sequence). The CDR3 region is CASSPVWGLNEQFF. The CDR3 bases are TGTGCCAGTAGTCCGGTCTGGGGGCTCAATGAGCAGTTCTTC.

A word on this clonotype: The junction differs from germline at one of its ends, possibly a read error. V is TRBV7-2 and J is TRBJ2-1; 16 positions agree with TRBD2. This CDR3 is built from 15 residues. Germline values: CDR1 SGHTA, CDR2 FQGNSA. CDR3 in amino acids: CASSPGGLAGGPEHF. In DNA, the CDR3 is TGTGCCAGCAGCCCCGGGGGACTAGCGGGAGGGCCGGAACACTTC.

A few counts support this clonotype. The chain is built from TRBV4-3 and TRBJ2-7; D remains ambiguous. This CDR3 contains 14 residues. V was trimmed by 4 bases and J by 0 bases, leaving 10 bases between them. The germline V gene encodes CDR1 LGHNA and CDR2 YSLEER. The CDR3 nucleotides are TGCGCCAGCAGCCCCCCAGGCAACTCCTACGAGCAGTACTTC. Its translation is CASSPPGNSYEQYF.

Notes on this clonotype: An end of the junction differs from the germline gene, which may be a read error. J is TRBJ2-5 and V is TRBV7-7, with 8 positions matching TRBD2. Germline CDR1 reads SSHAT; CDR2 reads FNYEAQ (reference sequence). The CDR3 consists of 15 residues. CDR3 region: CASSLAGTSQETQYF. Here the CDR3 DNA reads TGTGCTAGCAGCTTAGCGGGGACTAGCCAAGAGACCCAGTACTTC.

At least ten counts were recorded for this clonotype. CDR3 sequence: CASSQEASSGANVLTF. The CDR3 bases are TGCGCCAGCAGCCAAGAAGCCAGCTCTGGGGCCAACGTCCTGACTTTC. V usage is TRBV4-3 and J usage is TRBJ2-6, with D unclear. CDR1 and CDR2 from the germline V gene are LGHNA and YSLEER. The CDR3 is made up of 16 amino acids. Deletions cut 0 bases from V and 0 bases from J, with 6 bases between.

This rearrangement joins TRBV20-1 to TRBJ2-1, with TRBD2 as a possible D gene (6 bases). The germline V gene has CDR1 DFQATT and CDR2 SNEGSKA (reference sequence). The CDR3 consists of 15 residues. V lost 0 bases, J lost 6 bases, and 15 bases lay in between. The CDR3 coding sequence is TGCAGTGCTAGAGATCGCGGAGGGCCGGTCAATGAGCAGTTCTTC. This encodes CSARDRGGPVNEQFF.

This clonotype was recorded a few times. The CDR3 protein is CASSYRTGWNTEAFF. CDR3 DNA: TGTGCCAGCAGTTACCGGACAGGGTGGAACACTGAAGCTTTCTTT. The chain recombines TRBV27 with TRBJ1-1; 8 bases line up with TRBD1. This CDR3 comprises 15 residues. The V gene's germline CDR1 is MNHEY and CDR2 SMNVEV (reference sequence). The V and J ends lost 4 bases and 1 base, in that order; junction bases with no gene match: 5.

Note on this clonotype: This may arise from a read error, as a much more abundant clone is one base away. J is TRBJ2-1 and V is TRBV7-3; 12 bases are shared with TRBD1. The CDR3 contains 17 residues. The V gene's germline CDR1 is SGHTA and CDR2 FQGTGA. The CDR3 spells CANSFISRDRGPNEQFF. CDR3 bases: TGTGCCAACAGCTTTATAAGTAGGGACAGGGGGCCCAATGAGCAGTTCTTC.

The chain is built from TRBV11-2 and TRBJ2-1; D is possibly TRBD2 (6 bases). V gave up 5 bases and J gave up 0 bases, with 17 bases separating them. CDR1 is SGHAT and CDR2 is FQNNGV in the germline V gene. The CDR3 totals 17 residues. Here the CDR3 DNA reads TGTGCCAGCAGCCTTTTTGGGGGGTGGGGCTCCTACAATGAGCAGTTCTTC. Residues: CASSLFGGWGSYNEQFF.